These 28 T cell receptor beta chains were all obtained from the same sample, sequenced in a study of blood T cell repertoires in COVID-19. The assay was immunoSEQ multiplex PCR, and TCRdb's table has in-frame clones only and misses some. In the table there are about 210,000 clones, over 75% of which are singletons. Specimen: PBMCs or T cells enriched from blood (not recorded which). The origin of the receptors is a man between 35 and 55 years old who had recovered from COVID-19.

The V and J genes are TRBV2 and TRBJ2-7, with 8 bases that match TRBD1. CDR1 is SNHLY and CDR2 is FYNNEI in the germline V gene. Trimming took 9 bases from V and 0 from J; bases not matched to a gene: 7. The CDR3 is 14 residues long. Here the CDR3 DNA reads TGTGCCAGTTCTACCGGGACAGGCTCCTACGAGCAGTACTTC. Its protein is CASSTGTGSYEQYF.

V gene TRBV6-4 combines with J gene TRBJ1-1, with 9 bases identical to TRBD1. Germline assignment: CDR1 MRHNA and CDR2 SNTAGT. With V trimmed by 4 bases and J by 11 bases, 8 bases remained unmatched. This CDR3 is built from 13 residues. This CDR3 reads CASSAQDRGVAFF. DNA of the CDR3: TGTGCCAGCAGTGCCCAGGACAGGGGAGTCGCTTTCTTT.

This rearrangement joins TRBV5-4 to TRBJ1-2; D is unresolved. Trimming removed 4 bases from V and 5 bases from J, with 15 bases in between. Germline CDR1 and CDR2: SGHNT and YYREEE (reference sequence). The CDR3 has 14 residues. The CDR3 DNA sequence: TGTGCCAGCAGCCCGGCCATCGCGGGATATGGCTACACCTTC. As protein: CASSPAIAGYGYTF.

Only a few counts were recorded for this clone. The CDR3 DNA sequence: TGTGCCTGGAGTGATGGGACTAGCGGGGGGAAAGAGACCCAGTACTTC. Translated: CAWSDGTSGGKETQYF. V is TRBV30 and J is TRBJ2-5, with 15 bases that match TRBD2. The CDR3 is 16 amino acids. Per germline, CDR1 GTSNPN and CDR2 SVGIG (reference sequence). Unmatched junction bases numbered 3, after V lost 1 base and J lost 3 bases.

This chain joins TRBV6-1 and TRBJ1-1, with D unresolved. With 1 base removed from V and 2 bases from J, the gap between germline ends came to 11 bases. CDR3 length equals 15 residues. Looked up from germline, CDR1 is MNHNS and CDR2 is SASEGT. CDR3 residues: CASSEVGPHNTEAFF. The CDR3 DNA reads TGTGCCAGCAGTGAAGTTGGGCCCCATAACACTGAAGCTTTCTTT.

This chain joins TRBV19 and TRBJ1-6, with TRBD1 matching 7 bases. This CDR3 comprises 15 residues. Per the germline V gene, CDR1 is LNHDA and CDR2 is SQIVND (reference sequence). With V trimmed by 9 bases and J by 7 bases, 12 bases remained unmatched. CDR3 coding DNA: TGTGCCAGCCGAACCCTGACAGGGAGGAATTCACCCCTCCACTTT. It encodes CASRTLTGRNSPLHF.

This clone was recorded only once. V is TRBV18 and J is TRBJ1-2, with D possibly being TRBD1 (6 bases). Germline-derived CDR1 and CDR2 are KGHSH and LQKENI. The CDR3 runs 15 residues. V was cut by 3 bases and J by 1 base, with 12 bases left in between. CDR3 residues: CASSPEGHRNYGYTF. The CDR3, as DNA: TGTGCCAGCTCACCTGAGGGACACCGTAACTATGGCTACACCTTC.

This chain connects TRBV6-5 to TRBJ1-2; possible D gene TRBD1, 5 bases. This CDR3 region has 16 residues. The ends were cut back, 0 bases at V and 3 bases at J, with 14 bases in the middle. Germline loops: CDR1 MNHEY, CDR2 SVGAGI. The CDR3 coding sequence is TGTGCCAGCAGTTACTCGGGGCAGGCAATTCACTATGGCTACACCTTC. It specifies CASSYSGQAIHYGYTF.

This clone showed up just once. The chain employs TRBV28 and TRBJ2-5; a possible D gene is TRBD1 (5 bases). The CDR3 loop spans 16 amino acids. Per the germline V gene, CDR1 is MDHEN and CDR2 is SYDVKM. Trimming pared 1 base from V and 4 bases from J, leaving 16 bases between. This chain's CDR3 is CASSLLGLGQGETQYF. The CDR3 DNA is TGTGCCAGCAGTTTATTAGGTCTGGGGCAGGGAGAGACCCAGTACTTC.

The V call is TRBV28, the J call TRBJ1-1; no reliable D call. The V end lost 2 bases, the J end lost 4 bases, and 11 bases lay between the germline ends. Germline CDR1 and CDR2: MDHEN and SYDVKM. This CDR3 is built from 14 residues. CDR3 DNA: TGTGCCAGCAGTTTACGTGGCATAATCACTGAAGCTTTCTTT. Translated, it gives CASSLRGIITEAFF.

The rearrangement joins TRBV7-2 to TRBJ1-1; no definite D call. The CDR3 totals 17 residues. Germline CDR1 is SGHTA and CDR2 is FQGNSA. V was cut by 2 bases and J by 2 bases, with 18 bases left in between. CDR3 protein: CASSLFLRGMGNTEAFF. The CDR3 DNA reads TGTGCCAGCAGCTTATTCCTTCGGGGAATGGGCAACACTGAAGCTTTCTTT.

The chain has TRBV3-1 (or the pseudogene TRBV3-2) and TRBJ1-1; the match to TRBD1 covers 7 bases. V dropped 4 bases and J dropped 4; count of bases not matched to a gene: 18. This CDR3 has 18 amino acids. Per germline, CDR1 LGHDT and CDR2 YNNKEL (reference sequence). CDR3 sequence reads: CASSLTGVGWSTGTEAFF. The CDR3 DNA follows: TGTGCCAGCAGCCTCACAGGGGTGGGATGGTCAACGGGCACTGAAGCTTTCTTT.

In this sample, this clone turned up once. J is TRBJ2-2 and V is TRBV2, with 8 bases aligning to TRBD1. The V gene end was trimmed by 7 bases and the J gene end by 7 bases; junction bases not matched to a gene: 11. The CDR3 is made up of 15 amino acids. The germline CDR1 and CDR2 sequences are SNHLY and FYNNEI. The CDR3 reads CASIEDRVRGGELFF. DNA of the CDR3: TGTGCCAGCATTGAGGACAGGGTTAGGGGCGGGGAGCTGTTTTTT.

V gene TRBV5-4 combines with J gene TRBJ1-1; D not certain. Trimming took off 4 bases at V and 1 base at J, with 11 bases between the two ends. Germline V gene lookup returns CDR1 SGHNT and CDR2 YYREEE (reference sequence). There are 14 residues in the CDR3. The CDR3, as DNA: TGTGCCAGCAGCGTCCCTGGGCGGAACACTGAAGCTTTCTTT. Its protein product is CASSVPGRNTEAFF.

The genes are TRBV7-3 and TRBJ2-2, with 9 positions matching TRBD2. Germline-derived CDR1 and CDR2 are SGHTA and FQGTGA. The CDR3 extends over 15 amino acids. J was trimmed by 5 bases and V by 5 bases; bases with no gene match: 6. CDR3 region: CASSLVSGGTGELFF. Here the CDR3 DNA reads TGTGCCAGCAGCCTCGTTAGCGGGGGAACCGGGGAGCTGTTTTTT.

The V gene is TRBV9, the J gene TRBJ1-4; 8 bases map to TRBD1. The CDR3 is 15 amino acids. Germline CDR1 reads SGDLS; CDR2 reads YYNGEE. V shed 0 bases, J shed 7 bases, and the junction held 5 bases outside the gene matches. This chain's CDR3 is CASSVDTGGGEKLFF. The CDR3 nucleotides read TGTGCCAGCAGCGTAGATACAGGGGGTGGTGAAAAACTGTTTTTT.

This chain joins TRBV13 and TRBJ1-3; D might be TRBD1 (6 bases). With 6 bases removed from V and 0 bases from J, the gap between germline ends came to 12 bases. There are 15 residues in the CDR3. Germline V gene lookup returns CDR1 PRHDT and CDR2 FYEKMQ (reference sequence). CDR3 sequence: CASSRTGPSGNTIYF. Here the CDR3 DNA reads TGTGCCAGCAGTCGTACAGGGCCCTCTGGAAACACCATATATTTT. The whole variable domain, filled in from reference TRBV13 and TRBJ1-3, reads AAGVIQSPRHLIKEKRETATLKCYPIPRHDTVYWYQQGPGQDPQFLISFYEKMQSDKGSIPDRFSAQQFSDYHSELNMSSLELGDSALYFCASSRTGPSGNTIYFGEGSWLTVV.

This clone has only one observation. The V and J genes are TRBV19 and TRBJ2-3, with 7 positions matching TRBD2. The germline V gene encodes CDR1 LNHDA and CDR2 SQIVND (reference sequence). Trimming took 5 bases from V and 9 from J; bases not matched to a gene: 8. The CDR3 runs to 13 residues. The DNA of the CDR3 is TGTGCCAGTAGTGGGGAGGGCAGGAGAACGCAGTATTTT. Translation: CASSGEGRRTQYF. The variable domain in full, completed from reference TRBV19 and TRBJ2-3, reads DGGITQSPKYLFRKEGQNVTLSCEQNLNHDAMYWYRQDPGQGLRLIYYSQIVNDFQKGDIAEGYSVSREKKESFPLTVTSAQKNPTAFYLCASSGEGRRTQYFGPGTRLTVL.

The chain joins TRBV1 to TRBJ2-7; the table gives TRBD2 as D, unverified against the DNA. TRBV1 is classified as a pseudogene. The CDR3 is made up of 15 amino acids. Written as DNA, the CDR3 is TGCACCAGCAGCTTCGGACTAGCGGCCTCCTACGAGCAGTACTTC. It translates to CTSSFGLAASYEQYF.

This clone was seen a handful of times. V and J are TRBV3-1 (or the pseudogene TRBV3-2) and TRBJ1-4, with D uncertain. V lost 0 bases, J lost 2 bases, and 10 bases lay in between. CDR3 length: 16 residues. Germline V gene lookup returns CDR1 LGHDT and CDR2 YNNKEL (reference sequence). In DNA form, the CDR3 reads TGTGCCAGCAGCCAAGAAGGCGGCTGGACTAATGAAAAACTGTTTTTT. Translating gives CASSQEGGWTNEKLFF.

The gene calls are TRBV4-1 and TRBJ2-3; possible D gene TRBD2, 6 bases. V lost 1 base and J 1 base, leaving 9 bases between the germline ends. The CDR3 loop spans 15 amino acids. The germline gives CDR1 MGHRA, CDR2 YSYEKL. The CDR3 DNA is TGCGCCAGCAGCCAAGTGGGACTCCGCACAGATACGCAGTATTTT. It is translated as CASSQVGLRTDTQYF.

This clone appeared once. J is TRBJ2-2 and V is TRBV5-1, with TRBD1 matching over 8 bases. CDR1 is SGHRS, CDR2 YFSETQ, per germline. The junction had 4 bases not matched to a gene; V was cut back by 8 bases and J by 1 base. The CDR3 is 14 amino acids. For the CDR3, the DNA is TGCGCCAGTAGGACAGGGCAGAACACCGGGGAGCTGTTTTTT. As protein: CASRTGQNTGELFF.

This clone was observed a handful of times. This chain uses TRBV11-1 with TRBJ2-1, with TRBD2 as a possible D gene (5 bases). Germline values: CDR1 SGHAT, CDR2 FQDESV (reference sequence). V gave up 5 bases and J gave up 4 bases, with 15 bases separating them. This CDR3 has 15 amino acids. CDR3 in DNA: TGTGCCAGCAGCCCGGGAAGGTCAGCATACAATGAGCAGTTCTTC. This codes for CASSPGRSAYNEQFF. Full variable domain (missing parts from reference TRBV11-1 and TRBJ2-1): EAEVAQSPRYKITEKSQAVAFWCDPISGHATLYWYRQILGQGPELLVQFQDESVVDDSQLPKDRFSAERLKGVDSTLKIQPAELGDSAMYLCASSPGRSAYNEQFFGPGTRLTVL.

This rearrangement joins TRBV5-5 to TRBJ2-1; 10 positions agree with TRBD1. V shed 6 bases, J shed 8 bases, and the junction held 8 bases outside the gene matches. The germline CDR1 and CDR2 sequences are SGHKS and YYEKEE (reference sequence). CDR3 length: 14 residues. As DNA, the CDR3 is TGTGCCAGCATCGTGACAGGGGGCTCGGATGAGCAGTTCTTC. As protein: CASIVTGGSDEQFF.

This chain joins TRBV7-2 and TRBJ2-2; D gene unclear. The germline CDR1 and CDR2 sequences are SGHTA and FQGNSA. The CDR3 covers 14 residues. V was trimmed by 7 bases and J by 4 bases, leaving 13 bases between them. The DNA for the CDR3 is TGTGCCAGCAACGGAGTCTTACGCACCGGGGAGCTGTTTTTT. Protein sequence: CASNGVLRTGELFF.

The chain employs TRBV7-7 and TRBJ2-5, with D possibly being TRBD2 (6 bases). The V and J ends lost 3 bases and 1 base respectively, with 12 bases between them. CDR3 size: 15 residues. CDR1 is SSHAT, CDR2 FNYEAQ, per germline (reference sequence). CDR3 DNA sequence: TGTGCCAGCAGCTTGGGAGGACTCCTCCAAGAGACCCAGTACTTC. This gives the protein CASSLGGLLQETQYF.

The rearrangement joins TRBV29-1 to TRBJ1-2; 8 positions match TRBD1. The CDR3 consists of 13 residues. CDR1 is SQVTM and CDR2 is ANQGSEA in the germline V gene. V gave up 7 bases and J gave up 2 bases; unmatched junction bases: 6. The CDR3 protein is CSGTGQGNYGYTF. The CDR3, as DNA: TGCAGCGGCACCGGACAGGGCAACTATGGCTACACCTTC.

The chain recombines TRBV7-9 with TRBJ2-5, with 7 bases aligning to TRBD2. J gave up 5 bases and V 2 bases, and 11 bases lay outside the gene matches. CDR1 SEHNR and CDR2 FQNEAQ come from the germline V gene (reference sequence). The CDR3 is 16 amino acids. The CDR3 spells CASSLPLGGGGETQYF. The CDR3 DNA reads as TGTGCCAGCAGCTTACCTCTGGGCGGGGGAGGGGAGACCCAGTACTTC.